This entry lists 7 T cell receptor beta chains sequenced from one sample in a study of Ad26.COV2.S vaccination and SARS-CoV-2 variants. Only in-frame clones appear in the TCRdb table, and some are missing; sequencing was by immunoSEQ multiplex PCR. The table includes about 390,000 clones, roughly 90% detected once. The sample's treatment: about 20 received Ad26.COV2.S at low or high dose, single or two shots; 5 received placebo; per-sample allocation not given. Sampling took place 63 days after the first vaccine or placebo injection. Sample: peripheral blood, taken in a trial of Ad26.COV2.S vaccine versus placebo. These receptors all stem from a person aged 18-60 years who received the Ad26.COV2.S COVID-19 vaccine or a placebo.

The chain combines TRBV6-5 with TRBJ2-1, with D unresolved. There are 13 residues in the CDR3. In germline, CDR1 is MNHEY, CDR2 SVGAGI. V was clipped by 0 bases and J by 8 bases, with 8 bases between them. The CDR3 sequence is CASSYSVGYEQFF. CDR3 in DNA: TGTGCCAGCAGTTACTCCGTTGGTTATGAGCAGTTCTTC.

The J gene is TRBJ2-1, the V gene TRBV9, with no clear D. Trimming cost V 0 bases and J 5 bases, with 15 bases left between them. The CDR3 totals 16 residues. The germline V gene encodes CDR1 SGDLS and CDR2 YYNGEE. CDR3 protein: CASSVAPALTNNEQFF. CDR3 sequence (DNA): TGTGCCAGCAGCGTAGCACCAGCCCTCACTAACAATGAGCAGTTCTTC.

V and J are TRBV7-6 and TRBJ2-2; the D is unclear. The CDR3 loop spans 16 amino acids. Trimming removed 2 bases from V and 5 bases from J, with 15 bases in between. The germline V gene encodes CDR1 SGHVS and CDR2 FNYEAQ. In DNA form, the CDR3 reads TGTGCCAGCAGCTTACGGCCCTACGTGGGGACCGGGGAGCTGTTTTTT. This encodes CASSLRPYVGTGELFF.

V gene TRBV19 combines with J gene TRBJ1-2; no clear D gene. V lost 5 bases and J lost 3, with 10 bases in between. Germline V gene lookup returns CDR1 LNHDA and CDR2 SQIVND (reference sequence). The CDR3 has 13 amino acids. The CDR3 here is CASSPTRDYGYTF. The CDR3 nucleotides are TGTGCCAGTAGTCCCACGAGGGACTATGGCTACACCTTC.

The chain employs TRBV5-4 and TRBJ1-2; 8 bases line up with TRBD1. Germline lookup yields CDR1 SGHNT and CDR2 YYREEE (reference sequence). The CDR3 totals 14 residues. The V segment lost 4 bases and the J segment 6 bases; nucleotides outside the gene matches: 8. CDR3 nucleotides: TGTGCCAGCAGCCCGGCGACAGGGGCCCATGGCTACACCTTC. Its protein product is CASSPATGAHGYTF. The complete variable domain, with remaining parts taken from reference TRBV5-4 and TRBJ1-2, reads ETGVTQSPTHLIKTRGQQVTLRCSSQSGHNTVSWYQQALGQGPQFIFQYYREEENGRGNFPPRFSGLQFPNYSSELNVNALELDDSALYLCASSPATGAHGYTFGSGTRLTVV.

The chain has TRBV5-1 and TRBJ2-7; D is tentatively TRBD1 or TRBD2 (6 bases each). V was trimmed by 2 bases and J by 4 bases, leaving 13 bases between them. This CDR3 comprises 14 residues. CDR1 SGHRS and CDR2 YFSETQ come from the germline V gene. CDR3 protein: CASSLLGGSYEQYF. CDR3 nucleotide sequence: TGCGCCAGCAGCTTACTCGGGGGCTCATACGAGCAGTACTTC.

The chain couples TRBV4-3 to TRBJ1-6, with 11 bases that match TRBD1. The CDR3 is made up of 16 amino acids. From germline, CDR1 is LGHNA and CDR2 YSLEER. Unmatched junction bases numbered 6, after V lost 3 bases and J lost 8 bases. The CDR3 loop is CASSQRGQGAHSPLHF. The CDR3, as DNA: TGCGCCAGCAGCCAGAGAGGACAGGGGGCTCATTCACCCCTCCACTTT.